This entry lists 5 T cell receptor beta chains sequenced from one sample in a study of cytomegalovirus exposure and HLA in healthy donors. It was with 60 Vbeta and 13 Jbeta primers that the PCR ran. The assay was immunoSEQ multiplex PCR, and TCRdb's table has in-frame clones only and misses some. The table includes 55,000 to 65,000 clones, about 83% detected once. The sequencing sample was made of PBMCs. The source is a human donor in good health.

The chain joins TRBV7-2 to TRBJ2-7; the match to TRBD2 covers 11 bases. Trimming cost V 5 bases and J 5 bases; bases outside gene matches: 14. This CDR3 comprises 17 residues. The germline CDR1 and CDR2 sequences are SGHTA and FQGNSA. The CDR3 region is CASSATSGSHPRHEQYF. In DNA form, the CDR3 reads TGTGCCAGCAGCGCAACTAGCGGGAGCCACCCTCGACACGAGCAGTACTTC.

This clone was seen a handful of times. The CDR3 here is CASSEARTEAFF. CDR3 in DNA: TGTGCCAGCAGTGAAGCCCGTACTGAAGCTTTCTTT. J is TRBJ1-1 and V is TRBV2; D uncertain. The ends were cut back, 0 bases at V and 5 bases at J, with 4 bases in the middle. CDR3 length: 12 amino acids. From germline, CDR1 is SNHLY and CDR2 FYNNEI.

This chain uses TRBV5-5 with TRBJ2-1, with TRBD1 identical over 8 bases. The CDR3 covers 15 residues. Germline V gives CDR1 SGHKS, CDR2 YYEKEE (reference sequence). The J segment lost 4 bases and the V segment lost 0 bases, leaving 3 bases of the junction unmatched. CDR3 nucleotides: TGTGCCAGCAGCTTGGGGGGGACAGGTTACAATGAGCAGTTCTTC. Translating gives CASSLGGTGYNEQFF.

This clone occurred once. This chain connects TRBV6-1 to TRBJ1-2; 7 bases are a match to TRBD1. V lost 4 bases to trimming and J lost 8 bases; unmatched junction nucleotides: 10. The CDR3 consists of 14 residues. CDR1 and CDR2 from the germline V gene are MNHNS and SASEGT. CDR3 amino acids: CASSGPWTGNGYTF. The CDR3 bases are TGTGCCAGCAGTGGGCCCTGGACAGGCAACGGCTACACCTTC.

A remark on this clone: No DNA is shown, since the ends of the CDR3 on it are uncertain; the CDR3 is the one TCRdb lists. J is TRBJ1-1 and V is TRBV11-3; the table names TRBD1, a call not compared with the DNA. The CDR3 has 13 amino acids, counting both end residues. Germline CDR1 and CDR2: SGHNT and YENEEA. CDR3 region: CASSFGQGAVTFF.